These 16 T cell receptor beta chains originate from one sample sequenced in a study of sequential checkpoint blockade in melanoma. Specified treatment: randomized to nivolumab then ipilimumab (arm A) or the reverse (arm B). This table comes from immunoSEQ multiplex PCR, and its TCRdb copy is limited to in-frame clones, with some not included. The sample holds about 18,000 clones, over 60% seen once. The material sequenced was tumor tissue (inferred from file names), taken from a patient given nivolumab and ipilimumab in sequence. The receptor source for this set is a human donor with melanoma.

The chain recombines TRBV11-3 with TRBJ2-7, with D perhaps being TRBD1 or TRBD2 (6 bases each). The germline CDR1 and CDR2 sequences are SGHNT and YENEEA. The CDR3 spans 15 residues. The V end lost 0 bases, the J end lost 5 bases, and 14 bases lay between the germline ends. The CDR3 nucleotides are TGTGCCAGCAGCTTAGAAATCGGAGGGGGAGACGAGCAGTACTTC. Translation gives CASSLEIGGGDEQYF.

The chain combines TRBV19 with TRBJ2-2, with 7 bases aligning to TRBD1. CDR3 length equals 15 residues. Germline CDR1 and CDR2: LNHDA and SQIVND (reference sequence). Trimming cost V 7 bases and J 1 base; bases outside gene matches: 6. The CDR3 is CASINRGLNTGELFF. CDR3 DNA sequence: TGTGCCAGTATCAACAGGGGCCTGAACACCGGGGAGCTGTTTTTT.

This clone was recorded only once. The gene calls are TRBV10-3 and TRBJ1-5; no clear D. V dropped 11 bases and J dropped 2 bases, with 13 bases sitting between them. From germline, CDR1 is ENHRY and CDR2 SYGVKD. The CDR3 is 13 amino acids. The CDR3 nucleotides are TGTGCCGCCGCTGAGCGGCGCAATCAGCCCCAGCATTTT. Protein sequence: CAAAERRNQPQHF.

There are a few counts of this clone. The chain joins TRBV28 to TRBJ2-2, with 8 bases aligning to TRBD2. The CDR3 is 14 residues long. The germline V gene encodes CDR1 MDHEN and CDR2 SYDVKM. Trimming at V came to 5 bases and at J to 3 bases, leaving 2 bases not matched to a gene. The CDR3 DNA is TGTGCCAGCAGTACAGCGGGAGACACCGGGGAGCTGTTTTTT. Protein sequence: CASSTAGDTGELFF.

Only one count was recorded for this clone. This chain links TRBV19 with TRBJ1-5, with 10 bases aligning to TRBD1. The CDR3 runs to 15 residues. The germline V gene has CDR1 LNHDA and CDR2 SQIVND (reference sequence). After removal of 3 bases from V and 1 base from J, the junction contained 0 bases not matched to a gene. The CDR3 protein is CASSMGQGSNQPQHF. The CDR3, as DNA: TGTGCCAGTAGTATGGGACAGGGGAGCAATCAGCCCCAGCATTTT.

The genes are TRBV29-1 and TRBJ2-6, with a tentative D call TRBD2 (6 bases). Germline V gene sequence: CDR1 SQVTM, CDR2 ANQGSEA. V was pared by 6 bases and J by 0 bases, with 15 bases between. The CDR3 is 16 amino acids. CDR3 protein: CSVQDGGSSGANVLTF. CDR3 sequence (DNA): TGCAGCGTGCAAGACGGGGGTAGCTCTGGGGCCAACGTCCTGACTTTC.

The genes are TRBV18 and TRBJ2-1; 7 bases map to TRBD2. The CDR3 sequence is 12 residues long. J lost 12 bases, V lost 0 bases, and 2 bases had no gene match. CDR1 and CDR2 (germline): KGHSH, LQKENI. CDR3 sequence reads: CASSPPGEGQFF. In nucleotides, the CDR3 is TGTGCCAGCTCACCACCCGGGGAGGGGCAGTTCTTC.

CDR3 amino acids: CASSQAGQSPYGYTF. CDR3 sequence (DNA): TGTGCCAGCAGCCAAGCGGGACAGAGTCCCTATGGCTACACCTTC. The V call is TRBV7-6, the J call TRBJ1-2, with 7 bases fitting TRBD1. CDR3 length: 15 residues. Germline assignment: CDR1 SGHVS and CDR2 FNYEAQ. Trimming cost V 5 bases and J 4 bases; bases outside gene matches: 10.

The rearrangement joins TRBV7-2 to TRBJ2-3; no reliable D call. The CDR3 extends over 13 amino acids. Trimming took off 2 bases at V and 4 bases at J, with 7 bases between the two ends. Germline loops: CDR1 SGHTA, CDR2 FQGNSA. Here the CDR3 DNA reads TGTGCCAGCAGCTTAATGTCGCCAGATACGCAGTATTTT. This codes for CASSLMSPDTQYF.

CDR3 sequence: CASSLVGGNTEAFF. In DNA, the CDR3 is TGCGCCAGCAGCTTGGTGGGGGGGAACACTGAAGCTTTCTTT. The chain uses TRBV5-1 and TRBJ1-1; D may be TRBD1 (5 bases). Germline CDR1 reads SGHRS; CDR2 reads YFSETQ. V was cut by 0 bases and J by 1 base, with 7 bases left in between. The CDR3 is 14 amino acids.

This clone was counted a few times. The read is 1 residue too short to cover the CDR3 end, so that end is filled in from the germline J gene. V is TRBV6-1 and J is TRBJ2-7, with a possible D match to TRBD1 (6 bases). Deletions cut 0 bases from V and 4 bases from J, with 13 bases between. Germline V gene sequence: CDR1 MNHNS, CDR2 SASEGT. The CDR3 extends over 15 amino acids. CDR3 DNA, as far as it was read: TGTGCCAGCAGTGAAGCGCCCGGGACACCGTACGAGCAGTAC. Translating gives CASSEAPGTPYEQY. The complete CDR3 protein is CASSEAPGTPYEQYF.

This chain joins TRBV11-3 and TRBJ1-2; the match to TRBD1 covers 7 bases. The ends lost 5 bases at V and 2 bases at J; junction bases unmatched: 5. CDR1 is SGHNT and CDR2 is YENEEA in the germline V gene. The CDR3 is made up of 14 amino acids. CDR3 residues: CASSPPGQNYGYTF. The CDR3 DNA sequence: TGTGCCAGCAGCCCACCGGGACAGAACTATGGCTACACCTTC.

The V call is TRBV28, the J call TRBJ1-3; tentative D call: TRBD1 (5 bases). V lost 6 bases and J 4 bases, leaving 10 bases between the germline ends. Looked up from germline, CDR1 is MDHEN and CDR2 is SYDVKM. The CDR3 is made up of 13 amino acids. As DNA, the CDR3 is TGTGCCAGCAGGTCAGGGCGAGGAAACACCATATATTTT. Its translation is CASRSGRGNTIYF.

This chain connects TRBV28 to TRBJ2-7; D might be TRBD1 or TRBD2, each matching 5 bases. Trimming took 5 bases from V and 7 from J, leaving 12 bases between them. The CDR3 runs 12 residues. CDR1 MDHEN and CDR2 SYDVKM come from the germline V gene. CDR3 sequence: CASSLGTWEQYF. The CDR3 DNA reads TGTGCCAGCAGTCTAGGGACCTGGGAGCAGTACTTC. Full variable domain (remainder filled in from reference TRBV28 and TRBJ2-7): DVKVTQSSRYLVKRTGEKVFLECVQDMDHENMFWYRQDPGLGLRLIYFSYDVKMKEKGDIPEGYSVSREKKERFSLILESASTNQTSMYLCASSLGTWEQYFGPGTRLTVT.

The chain carries TRBV18 and TRBJ2-4, with 7 positions matching TRBD2. Germline loops: CDR1 KGHSH, CDR2 LQKENI. The CDR3 consists of 17 residues. The J segment lost 0 bases and the V segment lost 0 bases, leaving 5 bases of the junction unmatched. CDR3 region: CASSPPGGRLAKNIQYF. CDR3 coding DNA: TGTGCCAGCTCACCACCGGGGGGGAGACTAGCCAAAAACATTCAGTACTTC.

This chain uses TRBV18 with TRBJ1-2; unclear D gene. Germline V gene data show CDR1 as KGHSH and CDR2 as LQKENI. The CDR3 contains 13 residues. V was shortened by 2 bases and J by 6 bases, with 10 bases between the two germline ends. This chain's CDR3 is CASSPGPQDGYTF. In DNA form, the CDR3 reads TGTGCCAGCTCACCAGGGCCCCAGGATGGCTACACCTTC. The whole variable domain, remainder taken from reference TRBV18 and TRBJ1-2, is NAGVMQNPRHLVRRRGQEARLRCSPMKGHSHVYWYRQLPEEGLKFMVYLQKENIIDESGMPKERFSAEFPKEGPSILRIQQVVRGDSAAYFCASSPGPQDGYTFGSGTRLTVV.